What follows are 15 T cell receptor beta chains derived from one specimen sequenced in a study of cytomegalovirus exposure and HLA in healthy donors. The PCR employed 60 Vbeta primers together with 13 Jbeta primers. This table comes from immunoSEQ multiplex PCR, and its TCRdb copy is limited to in-frame clones, with some not included. The sample consists of more than 90,000 clones, about 79% of them appearing once. The sample consisted of PBMCs. These receptors all stem from a young woman in good health and CMV-seropositive.

CDR3 in DNA: TGCGCCAGCAGCCAAGGGGAGGCGAGGGAGACCCAGTACTTC. Encoded protein: CASSQGEARETQYF. This chain joins TRBV4-1 and TRBJ2-5, with a possible D match to TRBD2 (6 bases). Germline assignment: CDR1 MGHRA and CDR2 YSYEKL. With 1 base removed from V and 5 bases from J, the gap between germline ends came to 11 bases. The CDR3 is 14 amino acids.

A few counts support this clone. The chain combines TRBV10-1 with TRBJ2-2; 9 nucleotides match TRBD1. The CDR3 has 16 residues. Looked up from germline, CDR1 is WNHNN and CDR2 is SYGVQD (reference sequence). The V and J ends lost 2 bases and 5 bases, in that order; junction bases with no gene match: 6. The CDR3, as DNA: TGCGCCAGCAGTGAGCACGGGACAGGGAGGACCGGGGAGCTGTTTTTT. It is translated as CASSEHGTGRTGELFF.

V gene TRBV28 combines with J gene TRBJ1-3; a weak D match, TRBD1 (6 bases). The CDR3 has 15 residues. Looked up from germline, CDR1 is MDHEN and CDR2 is SYDVKM. Trimming stripped 3 bases from V and 1 base from J, with 10 bases between. For the CDR3, the DNA is TGTGCCAGCAGTTTTGCAGGGGCGTCTGGAAACACCATATATTTT. This gives the protein CASSFAGASGNTIYF.

The chain links TRBV9 to TRBJ1-1; 7 bases are shared with TRBD1. Germline V gene lookup returns CDR1 SGDLS and CDR2 YYNGEE. The CDR3 spans 15 residues. V shed 0 bases, J shed 6 bases, and the junction held 8 bases outside the gene matches. CDR3 amino acids: CASSVDDRAGSEAFF. The CDR3 DNA follows: TGTGCCAGCAGCGTAGACGACAGGGCTGGGTCTGAAGCTTTCTTT.

The rearrangement joins TRBV28 to TRBJ2-7; possible D gene TRBD2, 5 bases. V gave up 1 base and J gave up 3 bases, with 16 bases separating them. CDR3 length: 16 amino acids. Looked up from germline, CDR1 is MDHEN and CDR2 is SYDVKM. This CDR3 reads CASSLFWSGPLYEQYF. CDR3 in DNA: TGTGCCAGCAGTTTATTTTGGAGCGGACCTCTCTACGAGCAGTACTTC.

Note on this clone: The junction does not match germline at one end; this may be a read error. The chain links TRBV7-6 to TRBJ2-5; 7 bases line up with TRBD2. The germline V gene has CDR1 SGHVS and CDR2 FNYEAQ. This CDR3 has 14 residues. CDR3 bases: TGTGCCAGCAGCCTGGGGGGGTACCAAGAGGCCCAGTACTTC. As protein: CASSLGGYQEAQYF.

V and J are TRBV11-3 and TRBJ2-5; D ambiguous. With 5 bases removed from V and 5 bases from J, the gap between germline ends came to 15 bases. The CDR3 length is 14 residues. CDR1 SGHNT and CDR2 YENEEA come from the germline V gene. CDR3 bases: TGTGCCAGCAGCCGCGAGGAGTCCGTTGAGACCCAGTACTTC. Residues: CASSREESVETQYF. The full variable domain, with the rest looked up from reference TRBV11-3 and TRBJ2-5, is EAGVVQSPRYKIIEKKQPVAFWCNPISGHNTLYWYLQNLGQGPELLIRYENEEAVDDSQLPKDRFSAERLKGVDSTLKIQPAELGDSAVYLCASSREESVETQYFGPGTRLLVL.

The V gene is TRBV6-5, the J gene TRBJ2-1, with 9 bases identical to TRBD2. Trimming cost V 6 bases and J 9 bases; bases outside gene matches: 12. Per germline, CDR1 MNHEY and CDR2 SVGAGI. This CDR3 region has 15 residues. CDR3 sequence reads: CASRPTSGPAGEQFF. The CDR3, as DNA: TGTGCCAGCAGACCAACTAGCGGGCCTGCGGGTGAGCAGTTCTTC.

The chain has TRBV20-1 and TRBJ1-2; D is unclear. Trimming cost V 6 bases and J 1 base, with 3 bases left between them. This CDR3 has 10 amino acids. The germline V gene has CDR1 DFQATT and CDR2 SNEGSKA (reference sequence). CDR3 in DNA: TGCAGTGCCTATAACTATGGCTACACCTTC. It yields the protein CSAYNYGYTF.

The chain employs TRBV7-3 and TRBJ2-7; D is possibly TRBD1 (5 bases). From germline, CDR1 is SGHTA and CDR2 FQGTGA. This CDR3 comprises 15 residues. V lost 0 bases to trimming and J lost 0 bases, with 9 bases between them. Here the CDR3 DNA reads TGTGCCAGCAGCTTAACTCCAGGGCCCTCCTACGAGCAGTACTTC. It specifies CASSLTPGPSYEQYF.

This rearrangement joins TRBV19 to TRBJ1-5; D might be TRBD1 (5 bases). The germline V and J ends were trimmed by 5 bases and 6 bases, with 20 bases remaining between them. CDR3 length equals 16 residues. Per the germline V gene, CDR1 is LNHDA and CDR2 is SQIVND (reference sequence). CDR3 amino acids: CASSHRGGVGGQPQHF. CDR3 nucleotide sequence: TGTGCCAGTAGTCATCGGGGCGGGGTCGGGGGTCAGCCCCAGCATTTT.

This clone has more than one count but fewer than ten. As DNA, the CDR3 is TGTGCCAGCAGTTCCCGACTAGCGGGAGAAGTCTCTGGGGCCAACGTCCTGACTTTC. Translation: CASSSRLAGEVSGANVLTF. The gene calls are TRBV27 and TRBJ2-6; TRBD2 aligns across 12 bases. Trimming took 4 bases from V and 0 from J; bases not matched to a gene: 7. Germline loops: CDR1 MNHEY, CDR2 SMNVEV (reference sequence). The CDR3 contains 19 residues.

The chain combines TRBV7-9 with TRBJ2-7; 14 nucleotides agree with TRBD2. Germline lookup yields CDR1 SEHNR and CDR2 FQNEAQ (reference sequence). The CDR3 has 16 residues. V lost 5 bases and J lost 0; bases outside the gene matches: 3. The CDR3: CASSRLAGGYSYEQYF. For the CDR3, the DNA is TGTGCCAGCAGCAGACTAGCGGGAGGGTACTCCTACGAGCAGTACTTC.

The chain employs TRBV5-4 and TRBJ1-6; D possibly corresponds to TRBD1 (5 bases). The germline gives CDR1 SGHNT, CDR2 YYREEE (reference sequence). This CDR3 contains 15 residues. V dropped 0 bases and J dropped 7 bases, with 11 bases sitting between them. The CDR3 here is CASSLARGENSPLHF. The CDR3 DNA sequence: TGTGCCAGCAGCTTGGCGCGGGGGGAGAATTCACCCCTCCACTTT.

This clone has only a few counts. The V call is TRBV6-5, the J call TRBJ1-1, with D unclear. CDR1 and CDR2 (germline): MNHEY, SVGAGI. Trimming stripped 5 bases from V and 4 bases from J, with 14 bases between. The CDR3 is 14 residues long. The CDR3, as DNA: TGTGCCAGCAGTCCTACATGGGCGGGCACTGAAGCTTTCTTT. It codes for CASSPTWAGTEAFF.